These 11 T cell receptor beta chains were sequenced from one sample in a study of CD8+ T cells in alopecia areata. Cutaneous lymph nodes were pooled and cells sorted by CD4, CD8alpha, NKG2D, NKG2ACE and more. Sequencing used cDNA as its template, made by extracting RNA and reverse transcribing it. This table comes from immunoSEQ multiplex PCR, and its TCRdb copy is limited to in-frame clones, with some not included. The counts give 290,000 or so clones, none of them seen only once; less than 1.5% is held by the top ten. Sequencing was done on a sample of CD4+ T cells sorted from a lymph node. These receptors were taken from a C3H/HeJ mouse with alopecia areata. As its MHC haplotype, the strain has H2-k.

The sample holds many counts of this clone. Genes here carry mouse names. The read gets to within 4 residues of the CDR3 end, and the germline J gene fills in the rest. V and J are TRBV3 and TRBJ1-1; perhaps TRBD1 as D (6 bases). Trimming left V 0 bases short and J 0 bases short, with 11 bases between. Germline lookup yields CDR1 SNHLY and CDR2 FYNGKV (reference sequence). The CDR3 extends over 16 amino acids. CDR3 loop: CASSLAPGEANTEVFF. CDR3 DNA (partial): TGTGCCAGCAGCTTAGCGCCAGGGGAGGCAAACACA.

This clone showed up many times. Each gene name is a mouse one. The CDR3 goes on 4 residues after the read ends, and that part is filled in from the germline J gene. The chain combines TRBV1 with TRBJ2-1, with D perhaps TRBD1 (5 bases). This CDR3 comprises 16 residues. The V and J ends lost 0 bases and 1 base respectively, with 10 bases between them. Germline CDR1 is NSQYPW and CDR2 is LRSPGD (reference sequence). This CDR3 is CTCSADGAGNYAEQFF. The DNA read from the CDR3 is TGCACCTGCAGTGCAGATGGAGCAGGGAACTATGCT.

This clone was observed a few times. Gene names and germline refer to mouse. The CDR3 end lies 4 residues beyond the end of the read and is filled in from the germline J gene. The genes are TRBV5 and TRBJ1-1; D perhaps matches TRBD1 (6 bases). This CDR3 region has 14 residues. CDR1 and CDR2 (germline): LGHNA, YNLKQL (reference sequence). This chain's CDR3 is CASSQDWTDQEVFF. The DNA read from the CDR3 is TGTGCCAGCAGCCAAGATTGGACAGACCAA.

With respect to this clone: Each gene name is a mouse one. The CDR3 end lies 4 residues beyond the end of the read and is filled in from the germline J gene. This chain uses TRBV13-2 with TRBJ2-2, with D tentatively TRBD1 (6 bases). The length of the CDR3 is 16 residues. CDR1 and CDR2 (germline): NNHNN, SYGAGS (reference sequence). Deletions cut 0 bases from V and 3 bases from J, with 12 bases between. The CDR3 loop is CASGDAGEGDTGQLYF. Partial CDR3 DNA: TGTGCCAGCGGTGATGCAGGGGAAGGAGACACCGGG.

With respect to this clone: Genes and germline come from the mouse. The read ends 4 residues before the CDR3 terminus; that terminus is restored from the germline J gene. The chain carries TRBV13-3 and TRBJ2-3; 7 nucleotides line up with TRBD2. J lost 1 base, V lost 3 bases, and 8 bases had no gene match. CDR1 and CDR2 (germline): NNHDY, SYVADS. The CDR3 is made up of 16 amino acids. CDR3 residues: CASSGLGPFGAETLYF. The CDR3 bases that were read are TGTGCCAGCAGTGGACTGGGCCCTTTTGGTGCAGAA.

About this clone itself: Genes and germline come from the mouse. The read ends 4 residues before the CDR3 terminus; that terminus is restored from the germline J gene. This chain uses TRBV19 with TRBJ2-3; 10 positions agree with TRBD1. The CDR3 is made up of 14 amino acids. V shed 6 bases and J 4 bases; nucleotides not matched to a gene: 5. The V gene's germline CDR1 is FNHDT and CDR2 SITEND (reference sequence). The CDR3 DNA, read in part, is TGTGCCAGCAACCGGGACAGGGGTTCAGAA. It translates to CASNRDRGSE. The whole CDR3 reads CASNRDRGSETLYF. Together with reference TRBV19 and TRBJ2-3, the CDR3 gives the full variable domain: GGIITQTPKFLIGQEGQKLTLKCQQNFNHDTMYWYRQDSGKGLRLIYYSITENDLQKGDLSEGYDASREKKSSFSLTVTSAQKNEMAVFLCASNRDRGSETLYFGSGTRLTVL.

This clone was counted between two and nine times. Each gene name is a mouse one. The sequence runs out 4 residues before the end of the CDR3; the remainder is reconstructed from the germline J gene. V and J are TRBV12-1 and TRBJ1-2, with 9 positions matching TRBD1. V shed 3 bases, J shed 0 bases, and the junction held 7 bases outside the gene matches. Germline V gene sequence: CDR1 SGHSN, CDR2 HYEKVE. The CDR3 consists of 16 residues. Partial CDR3 DNA: TGTGCCAGCTCTTATACCCGACAGGGGGCAAACTCC. This gives the protein CASSYTRQGANS. The entire CDR3 sequence reads CASSYTRQGANSDYTF. The full variable domain, its missing parts supplied by reference TRBV12-1 and TRBJ1-2, is DSGVVQSPRHIIKEKGGRSVLTCIPISGHSNVVWYQQTLGKELKFLIQHYEKVERDKGFLPSRFSVQQFDDYHSEMNMSALELEDSAMYFCASSYTRQGANSDYTFGSGTRLLVI.

Comments on this clone: Mouse gene names apply. The missing CDR3 end, 4 residues past where the read stops, is filled in from the germline J gene. The same CDR3 is also encoded by other DNA sequences in this sample. The V and J genes are TRBV19 and TRBJ2-2; 11 bases align to TRBD2. Trimming took 7 bases from V and 4 from J; bases not matched to a gene: 3. The CDR3 is 14 residues long. CDR1 and CDR2 (germline): FNHDT, SITEND (reference sequence). CDR3 DNA (partial): TGTGCCAGCTCCGGGACTGGGGGCACCGGG. Translated, it gives CASSGTGGTG. The complete CDR3 protein is CASSGTGGTGQLYF.

As to this clone: Gene names follow the mouse nomenclature. The CDR3 extends 4 residues past the end of the read, so its final part is completed from the germline J gene. This chain links TRBV13-2 with TRBJ2-5, with 8 bases lining up with TRBD2. This CDR3 contains 16 residues. Per germline, CDR1 NNHNN and CDR2 SYGAGS (reference sequence). The CDR3 DNA, read in part, is TGTGCCAGCGGTGATGAGGCGGGGGGGGCCCCAGAC. It codes for CASGDEAGGAPD. In full, the CDR3 reads CASGDEAGGAPDTQYF.

This clone was seen a few times. Germline and genes here are mouse. The CDR3 end lies 3 residues beyond the end of the read and is filled in from the germline J gene. The chain carries TRBV19 and TRBJ1-6, with D possibly being TRBD1 (5 bases). TRBJ1-6 qualifies as an ORF whose function is uncertain. Germline CDR1 is FNHDT and CDR2 is SITEND (reference sequence). The V and J ends lost 3 bases and 9 bases respectively, with 19 bases between them. The CDR3 runs 16 residues. Incomplete CDR3 DNA: TGTGCCAGCAGTAAGGAGGGCAGGGTCCCAGGTTCGCCC. Amino acid sequence: CASSKEGRVPGSP. The whole CDR3 sequence is CASSKEGRVPGSPLYF.

Remarks on this clone: Mouse gene names apply. The read gets to within 4 residues of the CDR3 end, and the germline J gene fills in the rest. The chain recombines TRBV31 with TRBJ1-2; D ambiguous. This CDR3 contains 12 residues. The V gene lost 3 bases and the J gene lost 2 bases, with 7 bases spanning the gap. Germline CDR1 is GKSSPN and CDR2 is SITVG. The CDR3 reads CAWSRHNSDYTF. The part of the CDR3 DNA that was read is TGTGCCTGGAGCCGACATAACTCC.